Listed here are 6 T cell receptor beta chains from one sample, sequenced in a study of blood T cell repertoires in COVID-19. The repertoire was sequenced with immunoSEQ multiplex PCR; TCRdb's copy has only in-frame clones and lacks some. The sample shows hundreds of thousands of clones, around nine tenths of them seen only once. Input material: peripheral blood. These receptors were taken from a woman between 35 and 50 years old who had recovered from COVID-19.

The chain has TRBV9 and TRBJ1-2; D remains ambiguous. Trimming shortened V by 0 bases and J by 9 bases, and 6 bases separated the two germline ends. In germline, CDR1 is SGDLS, CDR2 YYNGEE. The CDR3 extends over 11 amino acids. CDR3 bases: TGTGCCAGCAGCGTAGGAGTGCGCTACACCTTC. Protein: CASSVGVRYTF.

V usage is TRBV18 and J usage is TRBJ2-3; TRBD1 matches at 10 bases. V was clipped by 6 bases and J by 0 bases; unmatched bases: 3. This CDR3 is 15 amino acids long. In germline, CDR1 is KGHSH, CDR2 LQKENI. The CDR3 is CASSLGQGSTDTQYF. In DNA, the CDR3 is TGTGCCAGCTCGCTGGGACAGGGGAGCACAGATACGCAGTATTTT. Filled out from reference TRBV18 and TRBJ2-3, the complete variable domain reads NAGVMQNPRHLVRRRGQEARLRCSPMKGHSHVYWYRQLPEEGLKFMVYLQKENIIDESGMPKERFSAEFPKEGPSILRIQQVVRGDSAAYFCASSLGQGSTDTQYFGPGTRLTVL.

The chain has TRBV6-2 or TRBV6-3 and TRBJ2-3; possible D gene TRBD1, 6 bases. CDR3 length: 16 amino acids. Trimming shortened V by 5 bases and J by 0 bases, and 15 bases separated the two germline ends. Germline V gene lookup returns CDR1 MNHEY and CDR2 SVGEGT. The chain's CDR3 is CASSGDGTPSTDTQYF. The CDR3 DNA sequence: TGTGCCAGCAGTGGGGACGGGACACCGAGCACAGATACGCAGTATTTT.

The chain employs TRBV11-1 and TRBJ1-2; D is perhaps TRBD1 (6 bases). V was cut by 4 bases and J by 6 bases, with 21 bases left in between. The CDR3 is 16 amino acids. Germline loops: CDR1 SGHAT, CDR2 FQDESV (reference sequence). This chain's CDR3 is CASSSHRGALHDGYTF. The CDR3 nucleotides read TGTGCCAGCAGCTCCCACCGGGGGGCTTTGCACGATGGCTACACCTTC.

The V call is TRBV4-3, the J call TRBJ1-6, with a tentative D call TRBD1 (6 bases). V was pared by 0 bases and J by 7 bases, with 16 bases between. The CDR3 sequence is 17 residues long. Germline V gene sequence: CDR1 LGHNA, CDR2 YSLEER. The DNA for the CDR3 is TGCGCCAGCAGCCAAGATAGTAGGCAGGGGCGGAATTCACCCCTCCACTTT. As protein: CASSQDSRQGRNSPLHF.

The chain has TRBV2 and TRBJ2-3; 8 bases are a match to TRBD2. The V gene end was trimmed by 6 bases and the J gene end by 0 bases; junction bases not matched to a gene: 11. Germline V gene sequence: CDR1 SNHLY, CDR2 FYNNEI. The CDR3 sequence is 17 residues long. The CDR3 region is CASSGILAAASTDTQYF. The CDR3 DNA sequence: TGTGCCAGCAGCGGCATACTAGCGGCCGCAAGCACAGATACGCAGTATTTT.